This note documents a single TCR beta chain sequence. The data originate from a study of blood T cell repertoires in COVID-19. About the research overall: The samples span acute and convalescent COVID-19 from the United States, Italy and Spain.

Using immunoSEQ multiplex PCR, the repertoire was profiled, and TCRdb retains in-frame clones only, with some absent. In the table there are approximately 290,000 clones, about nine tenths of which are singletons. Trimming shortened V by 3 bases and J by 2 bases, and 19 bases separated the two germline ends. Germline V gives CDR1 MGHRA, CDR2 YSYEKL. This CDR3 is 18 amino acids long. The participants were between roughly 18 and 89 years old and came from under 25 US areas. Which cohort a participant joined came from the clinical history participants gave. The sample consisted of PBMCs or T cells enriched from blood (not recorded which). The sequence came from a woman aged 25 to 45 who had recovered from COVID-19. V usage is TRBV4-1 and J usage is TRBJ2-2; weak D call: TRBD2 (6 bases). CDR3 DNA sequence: TGCGCCAGCAGCCACCCGCCCGTTAGCGGTCCTAACACCGGGGAGCTGTTTTTT. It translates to CASSHPPVSGPNTGELFF.